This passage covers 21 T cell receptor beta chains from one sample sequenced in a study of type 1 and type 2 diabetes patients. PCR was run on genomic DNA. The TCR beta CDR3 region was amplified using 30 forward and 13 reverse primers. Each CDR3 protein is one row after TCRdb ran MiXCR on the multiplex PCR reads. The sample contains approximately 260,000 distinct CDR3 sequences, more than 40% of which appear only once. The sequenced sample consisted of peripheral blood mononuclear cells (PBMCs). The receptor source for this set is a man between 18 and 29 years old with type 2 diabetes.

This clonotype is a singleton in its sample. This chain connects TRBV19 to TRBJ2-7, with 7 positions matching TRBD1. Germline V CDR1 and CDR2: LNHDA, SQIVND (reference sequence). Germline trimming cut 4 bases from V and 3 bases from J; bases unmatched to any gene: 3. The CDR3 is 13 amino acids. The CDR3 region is CASSTGQNYEQYF. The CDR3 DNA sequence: TGTGCCAGTAGTACGGGACAGAACTACGAGCAGTACTTC.

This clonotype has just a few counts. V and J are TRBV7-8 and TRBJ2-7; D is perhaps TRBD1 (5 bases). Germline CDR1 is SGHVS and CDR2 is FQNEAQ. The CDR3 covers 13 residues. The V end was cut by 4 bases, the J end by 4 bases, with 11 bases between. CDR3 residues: CASSYDRGYEQYF. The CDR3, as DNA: TGTGCCAGCAGCTATGACAGAGGATACGAGCAGTACTTC.

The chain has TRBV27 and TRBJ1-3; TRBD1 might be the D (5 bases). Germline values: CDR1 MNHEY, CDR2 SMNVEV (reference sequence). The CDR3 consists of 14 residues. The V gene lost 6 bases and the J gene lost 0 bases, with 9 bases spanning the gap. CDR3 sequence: CASRQTVSGNTIYF. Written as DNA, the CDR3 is TGTGCCAGCAGACAGACAGTCTCTGGAAACACCATATATTTT.

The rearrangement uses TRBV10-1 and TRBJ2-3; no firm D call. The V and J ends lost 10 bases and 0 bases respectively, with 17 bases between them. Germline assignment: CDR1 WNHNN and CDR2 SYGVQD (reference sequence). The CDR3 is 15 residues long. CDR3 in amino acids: CATPADPSSTDTQYF. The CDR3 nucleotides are TGCGCCACGCCCGCGGACCCGTCTAGCACAGATACGCAGTATTTT.

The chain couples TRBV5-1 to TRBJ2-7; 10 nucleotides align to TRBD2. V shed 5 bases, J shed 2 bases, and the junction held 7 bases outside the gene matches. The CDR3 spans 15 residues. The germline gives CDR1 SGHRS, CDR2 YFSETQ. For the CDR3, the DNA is TGCGCCAGCAGGGGGTTGACTAGCGGGCCCTACGAGCAGTACTTC. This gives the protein CASRGLTSGPYEQYF.

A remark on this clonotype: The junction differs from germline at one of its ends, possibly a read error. CDR3 in DNA: TGTGCCAGCAGTCTATCGAGCACCTACGAGCAGTACTTC. Amino acid sequence: CASSLSSTYEQYF. The V and J genes are TRBV27 and TRBJ2-7, with unresolved D. Germline CDR1 MNHEY, CDR2 SMNVEV (reference sequence). This CDR3 region has 13 residues.

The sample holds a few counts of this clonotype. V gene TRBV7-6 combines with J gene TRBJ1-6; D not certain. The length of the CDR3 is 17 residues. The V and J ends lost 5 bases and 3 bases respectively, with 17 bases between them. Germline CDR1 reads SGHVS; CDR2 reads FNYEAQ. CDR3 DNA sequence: TGTGCCAGCAGCCCGGATATTCCGGGAAACTATAATTCACCCCTCCACTTT. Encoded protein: CASSPDIPGNYNSPLHF.

The CDR3 loop is CASSFPGRFKETQYF. Here the CDR3 DNA reads TGTGCCAGCAGCTTCCCTGGCAGGTTCAAAGAGACCCAGTACTTC. The chain uses TRBV5-5 and TRBJ2-5; D call uncertain. Germline V gene lookup returns CDR1 SGHKS and CDR2 YYEKEE (reference sequence). The V end was cut by 2 bases, the J end by 3 bases, with 14 bases between. The CDR3 has 15 amino acids.

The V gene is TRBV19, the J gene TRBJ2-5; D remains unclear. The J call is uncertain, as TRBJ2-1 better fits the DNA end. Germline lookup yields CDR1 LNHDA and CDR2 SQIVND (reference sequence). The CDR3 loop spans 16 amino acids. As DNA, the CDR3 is TGTGCCAGTAGCTCTGGCCGAGAGGAAGCCTACAATGAGCAGTTCTTC. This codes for CASSSGREEAYNEQFF.

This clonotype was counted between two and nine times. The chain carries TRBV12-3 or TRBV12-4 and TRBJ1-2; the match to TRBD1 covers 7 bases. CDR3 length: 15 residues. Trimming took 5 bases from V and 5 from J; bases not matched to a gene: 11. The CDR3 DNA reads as TGTGCCAGCAGTCTCCCTCTACAGGGGAGGTATGGCTACACCTTC. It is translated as CASSLPLQGRYGYTF.

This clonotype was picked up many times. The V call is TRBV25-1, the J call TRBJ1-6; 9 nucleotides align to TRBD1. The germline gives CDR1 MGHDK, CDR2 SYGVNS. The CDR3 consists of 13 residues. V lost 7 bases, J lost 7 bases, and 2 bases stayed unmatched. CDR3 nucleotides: TGTGCCAGCATTGGGACAGGGAATTCACCCCTCCACTTT. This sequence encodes CASIGTGNSPLHF.

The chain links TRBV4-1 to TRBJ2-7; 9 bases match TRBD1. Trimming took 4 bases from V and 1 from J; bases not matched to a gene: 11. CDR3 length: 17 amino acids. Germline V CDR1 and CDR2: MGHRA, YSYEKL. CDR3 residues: CASSLRTGEMLSYEQYF. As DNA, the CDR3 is TGCGCCAGCAGCCTTCGGACAGGGGAGATGCTTTCCTACGAGCAGTACTTC.

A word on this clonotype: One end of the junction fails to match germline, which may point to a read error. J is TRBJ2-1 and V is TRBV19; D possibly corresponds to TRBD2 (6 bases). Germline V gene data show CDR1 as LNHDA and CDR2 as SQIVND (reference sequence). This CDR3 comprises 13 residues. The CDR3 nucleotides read TGTGCCAGTAGTCCAAACCGGGGGAATGAGCAGTCCTTC. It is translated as CASSPNRGNEQSF.

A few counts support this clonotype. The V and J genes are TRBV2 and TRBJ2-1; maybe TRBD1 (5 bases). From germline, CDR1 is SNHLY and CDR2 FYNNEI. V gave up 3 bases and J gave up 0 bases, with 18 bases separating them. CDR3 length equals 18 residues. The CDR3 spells CASSEVNLTVISYNEQFF. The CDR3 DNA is TGTGCCAGCAGTGAGGTAAATCTGACAGTGATCTCCTACAATGAGCAGTTCTTC.

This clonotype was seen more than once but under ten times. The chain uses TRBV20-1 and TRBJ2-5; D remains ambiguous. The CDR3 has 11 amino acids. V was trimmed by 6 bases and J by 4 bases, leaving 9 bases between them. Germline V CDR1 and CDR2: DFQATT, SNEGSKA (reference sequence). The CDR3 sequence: CSAYSGETQYF. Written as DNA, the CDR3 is TGCAGTGCATACTCAGGAGAGACCCAGTACTTC.

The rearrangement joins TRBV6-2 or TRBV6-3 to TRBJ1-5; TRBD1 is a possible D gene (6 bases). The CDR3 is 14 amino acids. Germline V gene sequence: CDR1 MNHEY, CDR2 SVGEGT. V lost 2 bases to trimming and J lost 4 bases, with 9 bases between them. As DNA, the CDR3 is TGTGCCAGCAGTTACCTGGGGGCAAATCAGCCCCAGCATTTT. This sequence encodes CASSYLGANQPQHF.

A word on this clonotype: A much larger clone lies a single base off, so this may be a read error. The CDR3 is CASGLRHEQFF. Here the CDR3 DNA reads TGTGCCAGCGGGCTACGACATGAGCAGTTCTTC. This chain links TRBV25-1 with TRBJ2-7; D remains unclear. Near its end, the DNA agrees better with TRBJ2-1, so the J call may be wrong. The CDR3 runs 11 residues. Per germline, CDR1 MGHDK and CDR2 SYGVNS.

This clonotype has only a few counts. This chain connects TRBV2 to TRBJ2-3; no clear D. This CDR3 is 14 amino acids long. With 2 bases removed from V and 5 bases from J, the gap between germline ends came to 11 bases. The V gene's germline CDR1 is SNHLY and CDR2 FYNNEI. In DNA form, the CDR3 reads TGTGCCAGCAGTGAAAACGACCTCCGAGATACGCAGTATTTT. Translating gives CASSENDLRDTQYF.

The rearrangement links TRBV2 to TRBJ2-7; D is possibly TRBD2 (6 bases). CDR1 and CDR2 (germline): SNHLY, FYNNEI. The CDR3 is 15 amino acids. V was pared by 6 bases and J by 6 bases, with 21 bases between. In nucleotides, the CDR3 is TGTGCCAGCAGGGGTTTGGAGGGGATTTCGCGCGAGCAGTACTTC. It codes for CASRGLEGISREQYF.

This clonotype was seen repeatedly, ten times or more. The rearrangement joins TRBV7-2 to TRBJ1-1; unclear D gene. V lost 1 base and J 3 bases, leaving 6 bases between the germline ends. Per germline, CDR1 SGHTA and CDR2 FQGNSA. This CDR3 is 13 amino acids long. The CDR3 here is CASSLVQYTEAFF. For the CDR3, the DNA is TGTGCCAGCAGCTTAGTACAGTACACTGAAGCTTTCTTT.

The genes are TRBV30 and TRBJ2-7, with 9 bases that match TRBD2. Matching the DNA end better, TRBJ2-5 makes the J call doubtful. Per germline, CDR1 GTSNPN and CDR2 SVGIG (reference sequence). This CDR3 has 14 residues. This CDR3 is CAWNLAGRKETQYF. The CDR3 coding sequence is TGTGCCTGGAACCTAGCGGGGAGGAAAGAGACCCAGTACTTC.